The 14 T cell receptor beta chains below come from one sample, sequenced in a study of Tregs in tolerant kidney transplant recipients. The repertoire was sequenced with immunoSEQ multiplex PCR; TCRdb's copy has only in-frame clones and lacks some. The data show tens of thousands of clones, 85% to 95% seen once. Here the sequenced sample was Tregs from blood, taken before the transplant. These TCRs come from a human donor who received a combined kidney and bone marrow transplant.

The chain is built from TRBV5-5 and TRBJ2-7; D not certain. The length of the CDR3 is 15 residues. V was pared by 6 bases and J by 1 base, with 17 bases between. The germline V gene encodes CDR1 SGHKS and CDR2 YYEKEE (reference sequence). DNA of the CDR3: TGTGCCAGCAACCGAGGCAGAGAGGCGTCCTACGAGCAGTACTTC. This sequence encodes CASNRGREASYEQYF.

CDR3 in amino acids: CASSSLLGSYEQYF. CDR3 sequence (DNA): TGCGCCAGCAGCTCCCTCTTAGGCTCCTACGAGCAGTACTTC. This rearrangement joins TRBV5-1 to TRBJ2-7, with no clear D. Germline V gene lookup returns CDR1 SGHRS and CDR2 YFSETQ. V gave up 3 bases and J gave up 0 bases, with 10 bases separating them. The CDR3 totals 14 residues.

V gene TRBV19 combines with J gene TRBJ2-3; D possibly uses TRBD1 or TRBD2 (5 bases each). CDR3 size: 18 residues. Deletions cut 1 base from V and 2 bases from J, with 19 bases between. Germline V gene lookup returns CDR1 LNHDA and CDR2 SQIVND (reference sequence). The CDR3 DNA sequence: TGTGCCAGTAGTATAGCTTCTCCGGGACGGGCCACCACAGATACGCAGTATTTT. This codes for CASSIASPGRATTDTQYF.

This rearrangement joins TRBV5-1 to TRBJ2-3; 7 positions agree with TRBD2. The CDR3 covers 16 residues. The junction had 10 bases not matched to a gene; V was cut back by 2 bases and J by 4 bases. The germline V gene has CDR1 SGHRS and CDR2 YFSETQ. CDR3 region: CASSLGTGRGADTQYF. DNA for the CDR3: TGCGCCAGCAGCTTAGGGACCGGCCGGGGGGCAGATACGCAGTATTTT.

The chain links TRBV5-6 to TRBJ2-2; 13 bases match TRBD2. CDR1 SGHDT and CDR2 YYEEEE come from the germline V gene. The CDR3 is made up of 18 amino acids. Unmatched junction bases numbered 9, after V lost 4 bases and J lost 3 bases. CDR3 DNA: TGTGCCAGCAGCGACACTAGCGGGAGGGCTCGGGACACCGGGGAGCTGTTTTTT. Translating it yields CASSDTSGRARDTGELFF.

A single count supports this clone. The CDR3, as DNA: TGTGCCAGCAGCTTTCAAGGCGGGAGCAACCACGAGCAGTACTTC. Amino acid sequence: CASSFQGGSNHEQYF. The rearrangement links TRBV7-9 to TRBJ2-7; 7 positions agree with TRBD2. V dropped 3 bases and J dropped 5; count of bases not matched to a gene: 10. CDR1 is SEHNR, CDR2 FQNEAQ, per germline (reference sequence). This CDR3 is built from 15 residues.

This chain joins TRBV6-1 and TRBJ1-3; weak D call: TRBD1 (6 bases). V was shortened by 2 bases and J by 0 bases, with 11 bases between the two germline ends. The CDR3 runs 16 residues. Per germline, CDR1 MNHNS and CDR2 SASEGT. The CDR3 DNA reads TGTGCCAGCAGTGAATATGAGGGGGACTCTGGAAACACCATATATTTT. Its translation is CASSEYEGDSGNTIYF.

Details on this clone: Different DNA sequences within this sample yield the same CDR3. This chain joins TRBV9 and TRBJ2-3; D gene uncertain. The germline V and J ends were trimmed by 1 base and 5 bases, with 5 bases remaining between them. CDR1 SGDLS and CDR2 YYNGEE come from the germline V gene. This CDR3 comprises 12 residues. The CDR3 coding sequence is TGTGCCAGCAGCGTAAGTAGAGATACGCAGTATTTT. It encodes CASSVSRDTQYF.

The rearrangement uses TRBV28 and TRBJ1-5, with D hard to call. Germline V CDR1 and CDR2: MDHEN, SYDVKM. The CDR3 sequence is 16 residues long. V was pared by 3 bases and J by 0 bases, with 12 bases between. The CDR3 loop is CASSFQLTDSNQPQHF. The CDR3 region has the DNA TGTGCCAGCAGTTTTCAGCTGACGGATAGCAATCAGCCCCAGCATTTT.

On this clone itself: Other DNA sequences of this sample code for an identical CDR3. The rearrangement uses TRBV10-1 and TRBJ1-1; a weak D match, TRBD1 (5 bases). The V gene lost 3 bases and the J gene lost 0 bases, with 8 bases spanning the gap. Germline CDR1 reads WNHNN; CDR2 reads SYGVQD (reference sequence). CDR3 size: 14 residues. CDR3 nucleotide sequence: TGCGCCAGCAGTGACGGGGGATTGAACACTGAAGCTTTCTTT. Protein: CASSDGGLNTEAFF.

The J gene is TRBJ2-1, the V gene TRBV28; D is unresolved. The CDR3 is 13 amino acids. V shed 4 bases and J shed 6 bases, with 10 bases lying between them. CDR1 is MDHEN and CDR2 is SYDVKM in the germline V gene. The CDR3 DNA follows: TGTGCCAGCAGTTCGGACCGGCCCAATGAGCAGTTCTTC. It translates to CASSSDRPNEQFF.

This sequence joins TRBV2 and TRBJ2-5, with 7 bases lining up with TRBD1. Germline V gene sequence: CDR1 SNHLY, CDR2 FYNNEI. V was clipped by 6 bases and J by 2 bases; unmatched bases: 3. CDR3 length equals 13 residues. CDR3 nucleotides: TGTGCCAGCAGGGGGACAGCGCAAGAGACCCAGTACTTC. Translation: CASRGTAQETQYF. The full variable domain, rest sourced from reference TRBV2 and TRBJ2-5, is EPEVTQTPSHQVTQMGQEVILRCVPISNHLYFYWYRQILGQKVEFLVSFYNNEISEKSEIFDDQFSVERPDGSNFTLKIRSTKLEDSAMYFCASRGTAQETQYFGPGTRLLVL.

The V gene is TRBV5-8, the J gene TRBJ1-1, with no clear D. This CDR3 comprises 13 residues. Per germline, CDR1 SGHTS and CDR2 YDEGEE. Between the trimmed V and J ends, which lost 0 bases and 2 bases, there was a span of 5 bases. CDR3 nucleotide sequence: TGTGCCAGCAGCTTGGAGGCCAACACTGAAGCTTTCTTT. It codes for CASSLEANTEAFF.

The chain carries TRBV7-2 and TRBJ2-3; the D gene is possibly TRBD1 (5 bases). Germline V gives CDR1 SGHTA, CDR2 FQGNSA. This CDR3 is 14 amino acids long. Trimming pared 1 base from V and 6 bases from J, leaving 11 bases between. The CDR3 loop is CASSLVGAEDTQYF. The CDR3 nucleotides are TGTGCCAGCAGCTTAGTTGGGGCCGAGGATACGCAGTATTTT. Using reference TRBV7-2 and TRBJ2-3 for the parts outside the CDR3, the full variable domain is GAGVSQSPSNKVTEKGKDVELRCDPISGHTALYWYRQSLGQGLEFLIYFQGNSAPDKSGLPSDRFSAERTGGSVSTLTIQRTQQEDSAVYLCASSLVGAEDTQYFGPGTRLTVL.